These 14 T cell receptor beta chains came from one sample sequenced in a study of blood T cell repertoires in COVID-19. Repertoires were generated with immunoSEQ multiplex PCR, while TCRdb's copy carries only in-frame clones and drops some. The sample has just under 350,000 clones; 65% to 85% are singletons. Sequencing was performed on peripheral blood. The origin of the receptors is a young man with active or convalescent COVID-19.

The V gene is TRBV28, the J gene TRBJ1-3, with D possibly matching TRBD1 (6 bases). CDR1 and CDR2 (germline): MDHEN, SYDVKM. The CDR3 spans 14 residues. Between the trimmed V and J ends, which lost 8 bases and 0 bases, there was a span of 11 bases. CDR3 sequence (DNA): TGTGCCAGCTCACGAGGGGGCTCTGGAAACACCATATATTTT. As protein: CASSRGGSGNTIYF.

This clone was observed once. Relative to the germline gene, one junction end is altered; a read error may explain this. The genes are TRBV5-4 and TRBJ1-1; 8 bases agree with TRBD1. The CDR3 consists of 16 residues. Germline loops: CDR1 SGHNT, CDR2 YYREEE (reference sequence). The CDR3 sequence is CASSLPQGATNTKAFF. CDR3 DNA sequence: TGTGCCAGCAGCTTACCTCAGGGGGCAACGAACACTAAAGCTTTCTTT. The variable domain in full, with the rest retrieved from reference TRBV5-4 and TRBJ1-1, is ETGVTQSPTHLIKTRGQQVTLRCSSQSGHNTVSWYQQALGQGPQFIFQYYREEENGRGNFPPRFSGLQFPNYSSELNVNALELDDSALYLCASSLPQGATNTKAFFGQGTRLTVV.

V usage is TRBV7-9 and J usage is TRBJ2-7, with 8 bases identical to TRBD2. The germline CDR1 and CDR2 sequences are SEHNR and FQNEAQ (reference sequence). J lost 0 bases, V lost 6 bases, and 7 bases had no gene match. The CDR3 has 15 residues. DNA for the CDR3: TGTGCCAGCAGTCGAGGTACTAGCGGCTCCTACGAGCAGTACTTC. This translates into CASSRGTSGSYEQYF.

This chain links TRBV30 with TRBJ1-2, with D maybe TRBD1 (6 bases). The CDR3 has 14 amino acids. With 7 bases removed from V and 5 bases from J, the gap between germline ends came to 20 bases. Germline V CDR1 and CDR2: GTSNPN, SVGIG (reference sequence). The CDR3 DNA reads TGTGCCTCAAACCTCCACACCAGGGGTTATGGCTACACCTTC. Encoded protein: CASNLHTRGYGYTF. Looking up the rest from reference TRBV30 and TRBJ1-2 gives the full variable domain: SQTIHQWPATLVQPVGSPLSLECTVEGTSNPNLYWYRQAAGRGLQLLFYSVGIGQISSEVPQNLSASRPQDRQFILSSKKLLLSDSGFYLCASNLHTRGYGYTFGSGTRLTVV.

Only a few counts were recorded for this clone. V usage is TRBV6-5 and J usage is TRBJ2-7; 9 bases fit TRBD1. Trimming removed 6 bases from V and 5 bases from J; junction bases left unmatched: 11. The CDR3 runs 15 residues. CDR1 is MNHEY and CDR2 is SVGAGI in the germline V gene. The CDR3, as DNA: TGTGCCAGCAGACAGACCCGGGACAGGGTCGACGAGCAGTACTTC. Amino acids: CASRQTRDRVDEQYF.

The J gene is TRBJ2-7, the V gene TRBV7-2; 11 bases align to TRBD2. V was clipped by 8 bases and J by 6 bases; unmatched bases: 9. The CDR3 extends over 14 amino acids. The V gene's germline CDR1 is SGHTA and CDR2 FQGNSA. The CDR3 nucleotides are TGTGCCAGCGCCACTAGCGGGAGTTCGGGCGAGCAGTACTTC. Translation gives CASATSGSSGEQYF.

This rearrangement joins TRBV12-3 or TRBV12-4 to TRBJ1-6; D is uncertain. This CDR3 has 12 amino acids. Between the trimmed V and J ends, which lost 3 bases and 5 bases, there was a span of 2 bases. The CDR3 loop reads CASSFNNSPLHF. The DNA for the CDR3 is TGTGCCAGCAGTTTTAATAATTCACCCCTCCACTTT.

This clone showed up just once. The chain uses TRBV5-4 and TRBJ1-2; 7 positions agree with TRBD1. The length of the CDR3 is 15 residues. V dropped 4 bases and J dropped 7; count of bases not matched to a gene: 13. Germline V gene sequence: CDR1 SGHNT, CDR2 YYREEE (reference sequence). CDR3 loop: CASSGSRDRVSGYTF. The CDR3 nucleotides are TGTGCCAGCAGCGGCTCACGAGACAGGGTTTCTGGCTACACCTTC.

This rearrangement joins TRBV24-1 to TRBJ2-5; tentatively, D is TRBD2 (7 bases). Trimming left V 5 bases short and J 3 bases short, with 15 bases between. The germline V gene encodes CDR1 KGHDR and CDR2 SFDVKD. CDR3 length: 15 residues. The DNA of the CDR3 is TGTGCCACCAGTGGCCGGGGGGCAGCAGAAGAGACCCAGTACTTC. Translated, it gives CATSGRGAAEETQYF.

The rearrangement uses TRBV5-8 and TRBJ2-2, with 10 bases fitting TRBD1. V lost 1 base, J lost 4 bases, and 7 bases stayed unmatched. This CDR3 comprises 17 residues. The germline V gene has CDR1 SGHTS and CDR2 YDEGEE. The CDR3 bases are TGTGCCAGCAGCTTGTGGACAGGGGGGTTTAGCACCGGGGAGCTGTTTTTT. Its translation: CASSLWTGGFSTGELFF.

The chain has TRBV2 and TRBJ1-1; perhaps TRBD1 as D (5 bases). Germline V gene data show CDR1 as SNHLY and CDR2 as FYNNEI. Trimming cost V 7 bases and J 3 bases, with 12 bases left between them. The CDR3 runs to 13 residues. This CDR3 reads CASIGRGYTEAFF. DNA of the CDR3: TGTGCCAGCATAGGGAGGGGCTACACTGAAGCTTTCTTT.

Concerning this clone itself: This sample also contains other DNA sequences that code for the same CDR3. The genes are TRBV5-1 and TRBJ2-3, with a tentative D call TRBD2 (6 bases). CDR3 length equals 16 residues. Trimming removed 0 bases at V and 2 bases at J, with 13 bases between. Germline assignment: CDR1 SGHRS and CDR2 YFSETQ. The CDR3 spells CASSLAGRGSTDTQYF. CDR3 coding DNA: TGCGCCAGCAGCTTGGCAGGGCGGGGCTCCACAGATACGCAGTATTTT.

The V gene is TRBV4-1, the J gene TRBJ2-2, with TRBD2 matching over 14 bases. The length of the CDR3 is 15 residues. Germline lookup yields CDR1 MGHRA and CDR2 YSYEKL. With V trimmed by 4 bases and J by 6 bases, 1 base remained unmatched. This CDR3 is CASSRGLAGAGELFF. The CDR3 DNA is TGCGCCAGCAGCCGGGGACTAGCGGGAGCCGGGGAGCTGTTTTTT.

The chain has TRBV7-9 and TRBJ2-7, with D possibly TRBD1 on 5 matching bases. The CDR3 extends over 14 amino acids. V gave up 1 base and J gave up 7 bases, with 14 bases separating them. The germline gives CDR1 SEHNR, CDR2 FQNEAQ (reference sequence). Here the CDR3 reads CASSLGPQGREQYF. The CDR3 DNA is TGTGCCAGCAGCTTAGGACCTCAGGGAAGGGAGCAGTACTTC.